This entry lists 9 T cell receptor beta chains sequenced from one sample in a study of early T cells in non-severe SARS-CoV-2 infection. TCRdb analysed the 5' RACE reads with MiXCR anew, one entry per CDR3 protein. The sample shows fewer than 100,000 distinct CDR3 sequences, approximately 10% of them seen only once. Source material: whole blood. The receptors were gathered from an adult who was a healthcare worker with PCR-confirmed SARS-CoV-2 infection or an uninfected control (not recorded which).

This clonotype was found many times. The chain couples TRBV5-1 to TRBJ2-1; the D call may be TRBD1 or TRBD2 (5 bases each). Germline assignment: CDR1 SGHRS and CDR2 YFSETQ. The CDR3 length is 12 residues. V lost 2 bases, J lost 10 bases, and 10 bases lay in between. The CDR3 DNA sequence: TGCGCCAGCAGCTTCTTGGGGGACGAGCAGTTCTTC. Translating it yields CASSFLGDEQFF.

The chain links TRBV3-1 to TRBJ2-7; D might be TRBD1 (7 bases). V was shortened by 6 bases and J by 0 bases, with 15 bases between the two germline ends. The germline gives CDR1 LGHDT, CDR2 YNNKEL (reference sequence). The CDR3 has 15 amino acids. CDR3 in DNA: TGTGCCAGCAGTGGCGGGACAGAGGCCTCCTACGAGCAGTACTTC. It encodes CASSGGTEASYEQYF.

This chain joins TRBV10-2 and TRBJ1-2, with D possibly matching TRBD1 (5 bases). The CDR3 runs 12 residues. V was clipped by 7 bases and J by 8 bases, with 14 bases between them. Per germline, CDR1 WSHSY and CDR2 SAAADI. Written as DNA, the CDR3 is TGCGCCAGCAAACAAGGGACTAAGGGCTACACCTTC. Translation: CASKQGTKGYTF.

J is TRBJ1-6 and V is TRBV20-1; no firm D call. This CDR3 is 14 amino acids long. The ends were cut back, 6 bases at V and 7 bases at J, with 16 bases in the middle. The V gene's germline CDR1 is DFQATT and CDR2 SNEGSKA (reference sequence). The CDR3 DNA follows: TGCAGTGCAACCGACCCCACGGGGAATTCACCCCTCCACTTT. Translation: CSATDPTGNSPLHF.

The CDR3 sequence: CASSTTTSGANTGELFF. CDR3 nucleotides: TGTGCCAGTAGTACCACCACTAGCGGGGCTAACACCGGGGAGCTGTTTTTT. The chain employs TRBV19 and TRBJ2-2; 10 nucleotides agree with TRBD2. The CDR3 has 17 amino acids. Germline V gene sequence: CDR1 LNHDA, CDR2 SQIVND (reference sequence). V was pared by 4 bases and J by 2 bases, with 7 bases of the junction left unmatched.

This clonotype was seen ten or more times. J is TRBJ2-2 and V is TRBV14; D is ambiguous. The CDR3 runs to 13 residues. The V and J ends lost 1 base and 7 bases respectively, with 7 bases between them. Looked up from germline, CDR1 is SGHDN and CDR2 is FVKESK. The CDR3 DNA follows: TGTGCCAGCAGCCAAGTTAGAGGCGGGGAGCTGTTTTTT. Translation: CASSQVRGGELFF.

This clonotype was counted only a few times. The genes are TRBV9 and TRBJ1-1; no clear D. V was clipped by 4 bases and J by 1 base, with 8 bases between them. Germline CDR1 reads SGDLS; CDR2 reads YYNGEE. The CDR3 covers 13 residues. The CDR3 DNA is TGTGCCAGCAGCCCTAGTCCGAACACTGAAGCTTTCTTT. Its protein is CASSPSPNTEAFF.

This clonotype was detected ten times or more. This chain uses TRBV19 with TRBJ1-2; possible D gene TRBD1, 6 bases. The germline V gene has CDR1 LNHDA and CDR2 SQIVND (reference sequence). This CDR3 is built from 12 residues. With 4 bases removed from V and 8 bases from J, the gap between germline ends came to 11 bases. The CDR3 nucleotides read TGTGCCAGTAGTAGCACAGGGTACGGCTACACCTTC. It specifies CASSSTGYGYTF.

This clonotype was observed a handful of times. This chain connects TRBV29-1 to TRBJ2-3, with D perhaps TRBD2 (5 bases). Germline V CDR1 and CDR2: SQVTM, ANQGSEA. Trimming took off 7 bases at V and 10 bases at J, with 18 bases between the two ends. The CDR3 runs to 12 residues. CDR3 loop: CSAGTSVGSQYF. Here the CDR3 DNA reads TGCAGCGCGGGAACCTCGGTCGGCTCGCAGTATTTT.